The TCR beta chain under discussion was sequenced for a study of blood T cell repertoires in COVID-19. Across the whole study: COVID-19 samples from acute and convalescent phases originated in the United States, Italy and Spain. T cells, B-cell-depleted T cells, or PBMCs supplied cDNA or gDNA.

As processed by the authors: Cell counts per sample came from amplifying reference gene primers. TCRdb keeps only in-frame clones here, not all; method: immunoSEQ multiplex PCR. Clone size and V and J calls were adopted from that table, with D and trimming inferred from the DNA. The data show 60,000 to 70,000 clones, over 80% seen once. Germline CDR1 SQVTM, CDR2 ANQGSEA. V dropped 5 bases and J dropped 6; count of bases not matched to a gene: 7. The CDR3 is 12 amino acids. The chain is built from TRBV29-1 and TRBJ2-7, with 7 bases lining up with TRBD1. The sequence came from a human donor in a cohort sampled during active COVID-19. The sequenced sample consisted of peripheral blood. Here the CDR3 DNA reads TGCAGCGTTTTTCAGGCAGGGGGCGAGCAGTACTTC. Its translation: CSVFQAGGEQYF.